One and the same sample provided the 28 T cell receptor beta chains below, sequenced in a study of cytomegalovirus exposure and HLA in healthy donors. Primers: 60 Vbeta forward and 13 Jbeta reverse. Sequencing was performed with immunoSEQ multiplex PCR; in TCRdb, only in-frame clones are kept and a portion is missing. The sample has 150,000 to 200,000 clones, roughly 85% seen once; the top ten hold 2% to 2.5%. Sequencing was done on a sample of PBMCs. The receptor source for this set is a woman between 50 and 59 years old in good health and CMV-seronegative.

This chain uses TRBV7-8 with TRBJ1-1; the D is unclear. CDR1 and CDR2 from the germline V gene are SGHVS and FQNEAQ. V dropped 5 bases and J dropped 0 bases, with 13 bases sitting between them. This CDR3 is built from 15 residues. The CDR3 sequence: CASSPRGGVNTEAFF. CDR3 coding DNA: TGTGCCAGCAGCCCCAGAGGCGGGGTGAACACTGAAGCTTTCTTT.

The genes are TRBV29-1 and TRBJ2-7; D might be TRBD1 (6 bases). Germline CDR1 reads SQVTM; CDR2 reads ANQGSEA. CDR3 length: 13 amino acids. The V end lost 4 bases, the J end lost 3 bases, and 13 bases lay between the germline ends. The CDR3 region is CSVGGTSVYEQYF. Here the CDR3 DNA reads TGCAGCGTTGGAGGGACATCAGTCTACGAGCAGTACTTC.

The chain uses TRBV6-4 and TRBJ1-6; D not resolved. Germline-derived CDR1 and CDR2 are MRHNA and SNTAGT. V was shortened by 3 bases and J by 4 bases, with 7 bases between the two germline ends. This CDR3 comprises 14 residues. CDR3 in amino acids: CASSEDTYNSPLHF. Written as DNA, the CDR3 is TGTGCCAGCAGTGAAGATACTTATAATTCACCCCTCCACTTT.

This clone was seen a few times. The genes are TRBV18 and TRBJ2-2; D uncertain. Germline V gene sequence: CDR1 KGHSH, CDR2 LQKENI. This CDR3 has 14 residues. V dropped 5 bases and J dropped 1 base, with 8 bases sitting between them. CDR3 sequence reads: CASSVTENTGELFF. The CDR3 nucleotides read TGTGCCAGCTCAGTCACAGAGAACACCGGGGAGCTGTTTTTT.

The rearrangement joins TRBV6-5 to TRBJ1-4; a possible D gene is TRBD1 (5 bases). V gave up 4 bases and J gave up 3 bases, with 12 bases separating them. Germline values: CDR1 MNHEY, CDR2 SVGAGI. This CDR3 contains 15 residues. CDR3 loop: CASSWEGAPNEKLFF. The CDR3 region has the DNA TGTGCCAGCAGTTGGGAAGGGGCACCTAATGAAAAACTGTTTTTT.

The chain carries TRBV6-4 and TRBJ2-3; maybe TRBD1 (6 bases). CDR3 length: 17 residues. The V end was cut by 6 bases, the J end by 1 base, with 20 bases between. The germline V gene encodes CDR1 MRHNA and CDR2 SNTAGT. CDR3 sequence: CASSDGQNFGGTDTQYF. Written as DNA, the CDR3 is TGTGCCAGCAGCGACGGACAGAACTTTGGAGGCACAGATACGCAGTATTTT.

Worth noting for this clone: Other DNA sequences in the sample encode the same CDR3. J is TRBJ1-5 and V is TRBV28; perhaps TRBD1 as D (5 bases). V dropped 4 bases and J dropped 4 bases, with 11 bases sitting between them. This CDR3 has 14 amino acids. Per the germline V gene, CDR1 is MDHEN and CDR2 is SYDVKM. The CDR3 nucleotides read TGTGCCAGCAGTTCCCTCGGGGGAAATCAGCCCCAGCATTTT. This gives the protein CASSSLGGNQPQHF.

The V call is TRBV4-3, the J call TRBJ2-1, with 7 bases matching TRBD2. Germline CDR1 is LGHNA and CDR2 is YSLEER. V dropped 0 bases and J dropped 9; count of bases not matched to a gene: 17. CDR3 length: 18 residues. CDR3 sequence: CASSQERPGWEGLLEQFF. CDR3 nucleotide sequence: TGCGCCAGCAGCCAAGAGAGGCCGGGGTGGGAGGGCCTCCTTGAGCAGTTCTTC.

The chain links TRBV14 to TRBJ2-1; D possibly corresponds to TRBD2 (6 bases). V was clipped by 6 bases and J by 0 bases, with 9 bases between them. This CDR3 has 14 amino acids. Germline V CDR1 and CDR2: SGHDN, FVKESK. The CDR3 region is CASRLASSYNEQFF. In DNA form, the CDR3 reads TGTGCCAGCAGGCTAGCGAGCTCCTACAATGAGCAGTTCTTC.

This clone was counted between two and nine times. The chain recombines TRBV27 with TRBJ2-1; 8 bases agree with TRBD2. The CDR3 length is 15 residues. V lost 6 bases and J lost 5; bases outside the gene matches: 9. From germline, CDR1 is MNHEY and CDR2 SMNVEV (reference sequence). CDR3 sequence: CASSASSGRHNEQFF. CDR3 DNA sequence: TGTGCCAGCAGCGCCTCTAGCGGGCGGCACAATGAGCAGTTCTTC.

V usage is TRBV30 and J usage is TRBJ1-2; D uncertain. Per the germline V gene, CDR1 is GTSNPN and CDR2 is SVGIG (reference sequence). The germline V and J ends were trimmed by 1 base and 2 bases, with 8 bases remaining between them. The CDR3 length is 13 residues. This chain's CDR3 is CAWSDNVNYGYTF. The CDR3 region has the DNA TGTGCCTGGAGTGACAACGTAAACTATGGCTACACCTTC.

The V and J genes are TRBV29-1 and TRBJ2-5, with D maybe TRBD1 (5 bases). The CDR3 runs to 14 residues. V was clipped by 0 bases and J by 5 bases, with 13 bases between them. The germline CDR1 and CDR2 sequences are SQVTM and ANQGSEA. CDR3 DNA: TGCAGCGTTGAAGAGGGCAGGGCAGGGGAGACCCAGTACTTC. Translating it yields CSVEEGRAGETQYF. The full variable domain, its missing parts supplied by reference TRBV29-1 and TRBJ2-5, is SAVISQKPSRDICQRGTSLTIQCQVDSQVTMMFWYRQQPGQSLTLIATANQGSEATYESGFVIDKFPISRPNLTFSTLTVSNMSPEDSSIYLCSVEEGRAGETQYFGPGTRLLVL.

J is TRBJ1-2 and V is TRBV28; 7 bases are a match to TRBD1. The germline CDR1 and CDR2 sequences are MDHEN and SYDVKM. The CDR3 extends over 14 amino acids. CDR3 sequence (DNA): TGTGCTTCCCAGGGGGTCATCCTTGGCTATGGCTACACCTTC. This translates into CASQGVILGYGYTF.

The CDR3 DNA is TGCGCCAGCAGCCAACTGACTAGCGGAGCTCAAGAGACCCAGTACTTC. Translating gives CASSQLTSGAQETQYF. The chain combines TRBV4-1 with TRBJ2-5, with 9 bases identical to TRBD2. The CDR3 length is 16 residues. With V trimmed by 2 bases and J by 2 bases, 6 bases remained unmatched. Germline V gene lookup returns CDR1 MGHRA and CDR2 YSYEKL.

The CDR3 sequence is CASSSSYRAGVGYTF. DNA of the CDR3: TGTGCCAGCAGTTCCTCTTACAGAGCCGGGGTTGGCTACACCTTC. The chain couples TRBV27 to TRBJ1-2; D unclear. V lost 4 bases, J lost 7 bases, and 19 bases lay in between. Germline CDR1 MNHEY, CDR2 SMNVEV (reference sequence). The CDR3 runs to 15 residues.

This chain links TRBV6-6 with TRBJ1-2; TRBD1 is a possible D gene (6 bases). Germline CDR1 MNHNY, CDR2 SVGAGI (reference sequence). Trimming took off 5 bases at V and 4 bases at J, with 14 bases between the two ends. The CDR3 length is 14 residues. Here the CDR3 DNA reads TGTGCCAGCAGTCTCGACAGGACCGGCTATGGCTACACCTTC. Translated: CASSLDRTGYGYTF.

In this sample, this clone turned up once. The chain is built from TRBV7-3 and TRBJ1-2; D is perhaps TRBD1 (5 bases). The germline CDR1 and CDR2 sequences are SGHTA and FQGTGA. The CDR3 contains 13 residues. V gave up 5 bases and J gave up 7 bases, with 14 bases separating them. Here the CDR3 reads CASSAPGSPGYTF. CDR3 sequence (DNA): TGTGCCAGCAGCGCTCCAGGGTCTCCTGGCTACACCTTC.

The chain couples TRBV19 to TRBJ1-2, with TRBD1 matching 7 bases. CDR3 size: 15 residues. Germline V lookup: CDR1 LNHDA, CDR2 SQIVND (reference sequence). V trimming: 4 bases; J trimming: 2 bases; junction bases outside the gene matches: 7. Here the CDR3 DNA reads TGTGCCAGTAGTAGCAGACAGGGTGGGAACTATGGCTACACCTTC. Amino acids: CASSSRQGGNYGYTF. Looking up the rest from reference TRBV19 and TRBJ1-2 gives the full variable domain: DGGITQSPKYLFRKEGQNVTLSCEQNLNHDAMYWYRQDPGQGLRLIYYSQIVNDFQKGDIAEGYSVSREKKESFPLTVTSAQKNPTAFYLCASSSRQGGNYGYTFGSGTRLTVV.

V and J are TRBV18 and TRBJ2-7; D is unresolved. The CDR3 is 11 amino acids. The V end was cut by 3 bases, the J end by 4 bases, with 4 bases between. Germline CDR1 is KGHSH and CDR2 is LQKENI. The CDR3 sequence: CASSPLYEQYF. The CDR3, as DNA: TGTGCCAGCTCACCTCTATACGAGCAGTACTTC.

The DNA for the CDR3 is TGTGCCAGCACCCTTGGACAGGGCTGGTACGAGCAGTACTTC. Translation: CASTLGQGWYEQYF. The chain couples TRBV7-2 to TRBJ2-7, with 8 positions matching TRBD1. The CDR3 consists of 14 residues. CDR1 SGHTA and CDR2 FQGNSA come from the germline V gene. V lost 7 bases to trimming and J lost 4 bases; unmatched junction nucleotides: 9.

The rearrangement uses TRBV7-2 and TRBJ2-4; 9 bases are a match to TRBD2. The CDR3 has 19 residues. Germline assignment: CDR1 SGHTA and CDR2 FQGNSA. The V segment lost 1 base and the J segment 0 bases; nucleotides outside the gene matches: 10. The CDR3 DNA sequence: TGTGCCAGCAGCTTAGGGGCTAGCGGGATGGTTGTAGCCAAAAACATTCAGTACTTC. Amino acid sequence: CASSLGASGMVVAKNIQYF. Supplemented by reference TRBV7-2 and TRBJ2-4, the full variable domain reads GAGVSQSPSNKVTEKGKDVELRCDPISGHTALYWYRQSLGQGLEFLIYFQGNSAPDKSGLPSDRFSAERTGGSVSTLTIQRTQQEDSAVYLCASSLGASGMVVAKNIQYFGAGTRLSVL.

This chain uses TRBV18 with TRBJ2-1; 8 nucleotides match TRBD2. Trimming removed 3 bases from V and 7 bases from J; junction bases left unmatched: 5. Germline V gene sequence: CDR1 KGHSH, CDR2 LQKENI. This CDR3 has 14 amino acids. CDR3 sequence: CASSPREGRNEQFF. The CDR3 nucleotides are TGTGCCAGCTCACCCCGGGAGGGACGGAATGAGCAGTTCTTC.

This clone appeared a few times. The chain has TRBV6-5 and TRBJ2-1; 10 nucleotides agree with TRBD2. V lost 5 bases, J lost 7 bases, and 8 bases stayed unmatched. Germline V CDR1 and CDR2: MNHEY, SVGAGI. The length of the CDR3 is 15 residues. The CDR3 coding sequence is TGTGCCAGCAGTCTAGCGGGAGCTAGTCGTAATGAGCAGTTCTTC. It translates to CASSLAGASRNEQFF.

The chain combines TRBV6-1 with TRBJ1-1; unclear D gene. Germline lookup yields CDR1 MNHNS and CDR2 SASEGT. This CDR3 has 12 residues. Trimming left V 6 bases short and J 10 bases short, with 15 bases between. The CDR3: CASRSGGYVAFF. As DNA, the CDR3 is TGTGCCAGCAGATCCGGAGGGTACGTAGCTTTCTTT.

The chain carries TRBV7-2 and TRBJ1-2; possibly TRBD1 for D (6 bases). This CDR3 is built from 17 residues. V lost 5 bases and J lost 4, with 23 bases in between. Germline V gives CDR1 SGHTA, CDR2 FQGNSA. The CDR3 loop reads CASSPQGGDTLIYGYTF. CDR3 nucleotides: TGTGCCAGCAGCCCCCAAGGGGGAGACACTTTAATCTATGGCTACACCTTC. Together with reference TRBV7-2 and TRBJ1-2, the CDR3 gives the full variable domain: GAGVSQSPSNKVTEKGKDVELRCDPISGHTALYWYRQSLGQGLEFLIYFQGNSAPDKSGLPSDRFSAERTGGSVSTLTIQRTQQEDSAVYLCASSPQGGDTLIYGYTFGSGTRLTVV.

V gene TRBV28 combines with J gene TRBJ2-1; D is possibly TRBD2 (6 bases). The germline V gene has CDR1 MDHEN and CDR2 SYDVKM. The CDR3 has 16 residues. Between the trimmed V and J ends, which lost 5 bases and 0 bases, there was a span of 14 bases. The CDR3 here is CASSLSSASSYNEQFF. CDR3 nucleotide sequence: TGTGCCAGCAGTCTATCTAGCGCCAGCTCCTACAATGAGCAGTTCTTC.

The rearrangement links TRBV5-1 to TRBJ1-1, with D maybe TRBD1 (6 bases). From germline, CDR1 is SGHRS and CDR2 YFSETQ. There are 15 residues in the CDR3. V gave up 1 base and J gave up 5 bases, with 15 bases separating them. The CDR3 DNA follows: TGCGCCAGCAGCTTGCGGGGGGGCGGTGAAACTGAAGCTTTCTTT. Protein product: CASSLRGGGETEAFF.

The chain uses TRBV4-1 and TRBJ1-2; D possibly corresponds to TRBD1 (6 bases). Between the trimmed V and J ends, which lost 0 bases and 4 bases, there was a span of 12 bases. The CDR3 totals 15 residues. Germline V gene data show CDR1 as MGHRA and CDR2 as YSYEKL. The CDR3 reads CASSQEVTGVYGYTF. The CDR3 bases are TGCGCCAGCAGCCAAGAGGTGACAGGAGTCTATGGCTACACCTTC.